This passage covers 30 T cell receptor beta chains from one sample sequenced in a study of vaccination and CD4 T cells after COVID-19. Cultured CD4+ T-cell DNA underwent Oncomine TCR Beta short-read sequencing. TCRdb called the PCR reads again in MiXCR, with one record for every CDR3 protein. The sample yields more than 20,000 distinct CDR3 sequences, roughly 52% seen once. Their cognate antigens are unknown. The treatment: roughly 11-day PBMC culture with coronavirus spike peptide pools or control peptides (ViraFEST assay). The material sequenced was CD4+ T cells from blood, cultured in vitro, taken before SARS-CoV-2 vaccination. The source is a human donor who received a COVID-19 vaccine.

This chain uses TRBV20-1 with TRBJ2-7; TRBD1 aligns across 7 bases. The CDR3 consists of 13 residues. V shed 4 bases and J 4 bases; nucleotides not matched to a gene: 7. The germline V gene has CDR1 DFQATT and CDR2 SNEGSKA (reference sequence). The CDR3 spells CSAMRDRVYEQYF. CDR3 nucleotide sequence: TGCAGTGCTATGCGCGACAGGGTGTACGAGCAGTACTTC.

A note on this clonotype: A junction boundary mismatches the germline segment, possibly from a read error. The J gene is TRBJ2-1, the V gene TRBV27; 7 bases line up with TRBD1. This CDR3 region has 13 residues. Germline V gives CDR1 MNHEY, CDR2 SMNVEV (reference sequence). The CDR3 reads CASSFYRTGEQFF. DNA for the CDR3: TGTGCCAGTAGTTTCTACCGGACAGGTGAGCAGTTCTTC.

The rearrangement uses TRBV30 and TRBJ1-4; possible D gene TRBD1, 6 bases. This CDR3 has 16 amino acids. The V gene lost 0 bases and the J gene lost 0 bases, with 11 bases spanning the gap. The V gene's germline CDR1 is GTSNPN and CDR2 SVGIG (reference sequence). As DNA, the CDR3 is TGTGCCTGGAGTGTTACAGGGCGGACAACTAATGAAAAACTGTTTTTT. Translating gives CAWSVTGRTTNEKLFF.

The rearrangement uses TRBV20-1 and TRBJ2-3, with TRBD2 matching 9 bases. The trim removed 3 bases at V and 5 bases at J, leaving 6 bases unmatched. The V gene's germline CDR1 is DFQATT and CDR2 SNEGSKA (reference sequence). The CDR3 is made up of 14 amino acids. CDR3 region: CSARGSGGLDTQYF. The DNA of the CDR3 is TGCAGTGCTAGGGGTAGCGGGGGTTTAGATACGCAGTATTTT.

This chain links TRBV30 with TRBJ2-7; D is unresolved. V lost 0 bases to trimming and J lost 5 bases, with 14 bases between them. The CDR3 loop spans 14 amino acids. Germline values: CDR1 GTSNPN, CDR2 SVGIG (reference sequence). The CDR3 DNA follows: TGTGCCTGGAGTGTCTTCTATAGCTTCCACGAGCAGTACTTC. It translates to CAWSVFYSFHEQYF.

This clonotype was picked up one time. The chain employs TRBV6-7 and TRBJ1-5; D possibly corresponds to TRBD1 (6 bases). TRBV6-7 is an ORF, and what it does is uncertain. There are 12 residues in the CDR3. Between the trimmed V and J ends, which lost 0 bases and 15 bases, there was a span of 12 bases. Here the CDR3 DNA reads TGTGCCAGCAGTTACTCAAGGGACAAGCGGCATTTT. It yields the protein CASSYSRDKRHF.

The V and J genes are TRBV7-9 and TRBJ1-4; the match to TRBD1 covers 8 bases. The junction had 5 bases not matched to a gene; V was cut back by 0 bases and J by 8 bases. Germline V CDR1 and CDR2: SEHNR, FQNEAQ (reference sequence). CDR3 length equals 15 residues. This CDR3 is CASSLASGGTEKLFF. The CDR3 bases are TGTGCCAGCAGCTTAGCGTCAGGGGGCACCGAAAAACTGTTTTTT.

This clonotype turned up a few times. This sequence joins TRBV2 and TRBJ1-6; D is undetermined. Per germline, CDR1 SNHLY and CDR2 FYNNEI. V was pared by 3 bases and J by 9 bases, with 9 bases between. This CDR3 is 13 amino acids long. CDR3 loop: CASSEGRGSPLHF. The CDR3 coding sequence is TGTGCCAGCAGTGAGGGGAGAGGTTCACCCCTCCACTTT.

The chain employs TRBV7-9 and TRBJ2-2; 7 nucleotides align to TRBD1. This CDR3 has 15 amino acids. The V gene's germline CDR1 is SEHNR and CDR2 FQNEAQ (reference sequence). V gave up 5 bases and J gave up 3 bases; unmatched junction bases: 6. The DNA of the CDR3 is TGTGCCAGCAGCCGGGACAGCCTCTACACCGGGGAGCTGTTTTTT. Amino acid sequence: CASSRDSLYTGELFF.

This clonotype was detected only a few times. The V gene is TRBV25-1, the J gene TRBJ1-6, with D possibly matching TRBD1 (6 bases). The CDR3 has 16 residues. Trimming took off 3 bases at V and 5 bases at J, with 14 bases between the two ends. CDR1 is MGHDK, CDR2 SYGVNS, per germline. The DNA for the CDR3 is TGTGCCAGCAGTGATGTGGGGGGCTTCCATAATTCACCCCTCCACTTT. Its protein is CASSDVGGFHNSPLHF.

The chain uses TRBV5-1 and TRBJ2-7; D call uncertain. The germline CDR1 and CDR2 sequences are SGHRS and YFSETQ. With 1 base removed from V and 1 base from J, the gap between germline ends came to 6 bases. CDR3 length: 13 residues. CDR3 nucleotides: TGCGCCAGCAGCTTGCTAGAGTCCTACGAGCAGTACTTC. Its translation: CASSLLESYEQYF.

This chain joins TRBV9 and TRBJ1-1; D unresolved. With 3 bases removed from V and 3 bases from J, the gap between germline ends came to 9 bases. The CDR3 has 13 amino acids. In germline, CDR1 is SGDLS, CDR2 YYNGEE. The CDR3 nucleotides read TGTGCCAGCAGCGGGGTGGGTGACACTGAAGCTTTCTTT. Amino acids: CASSGVGDTEAFF. Complete variable domain (other parts from reference TRBV9 and TRBJ1-1): DSGVTQTPKHLITATGQRVTLRCSPRSGDLSVYWYQQSLDQGLQFLIQYYNGEERAKGNILERFSAQQFPDLHSELNLSSLELGDSALYFCASSGVGDTEAFFGQGTRLTVV.

The V call is TRBV11-1, the J call TRBJ2-5; 11 nucleotides align to TRBD2. Per germline, CDR1 SGHAT and CDR2 FQDESV (reference sequence). The CDR3 has 14 amino acids. With V trimmed by 5 bases and J by 5 bases, 4 bases remained unmatched. The CDR3 loop reads CASSPRTSGETQYF. The CDR3 DNA is TGTGCCAGCAGCCCTCGGACTAGCGGGGAGACCCAGTACTTC.

This clonotype was picked up a small number of times. V and J are TRBV6-1 and TRBJ1-1; TRBD1 matches 9 bases. Germline CDR1 MNHNS, CDR2 SASEGT. The CDR3 extends over 18 amino acids. The V segment lost 5 bases and the J segment 0 bases; nucleotides outside the gene matches: 13. CDR3 sequence (DNA): TGTGCCAGCAGTAAACAACTGAACAGGGGGCCTATGAACACTGAAGCTTTCTTT. It translates to CASSKQLNRGPMNTEAFF.

In its sample, this clonotype was seen a few times. V gene TRBV19 combines with J gene TRBJ2-2, with TRBD1 as a possible D gene (6 bases). The V gene lost 5 bases and the J gene lost 4 bases, with 17 bases spanning the gap. CDR1 is LNHDA and CDR2 is SQIVND in the germline V gene (reference sequence). The CDR3 is made up of 16 amino acids. The CDR3 is CASSRLGGIGTGELFF. For the CDR3, the DNA is TGTGCCAGTAGTCGATTAGGGGGTATCGGCACCGGGGAGCTGTTTTTT.

V usage is TRBV6-5 and J usage is TRBJ1-2, with a tentative D call TRBD1 (5 bases). Germline V lookup: CDR1 MNHEY, CDR2 SVGAGI. V lost 2 bases, J lost 1 base, and 5 bases lay in between. The CDR3 runs to 13 residues. The CDR3 protein is CASSYDSNYGYTF. CDR3 nucleotides: TGTGCCAGCAGTTACGACAGTAACTATGGCTACACCTTC.

This clonotype was recorded a few times. The chain combines TRBV12-3 or TRBV12-4 with TRBJ2-3; D is undetermined. Trimming cost V 2 bases and J 1 base, with 7 bases left between them. This CDR3 is 14 amino acids long. The CDR3 loop reads CASSLRVRTDTQYF. CDR3 nucleotides: TGTGCCAGCAGTTTAAGGGTTCGCACAGATACGCAGTATTTT.

The chain is built from TRBV27 and TRBJ2-3; possibly TRBD1 for D (7 bases). The CDR3 covers 15 residues. With 2 bases removed from V and 3 bases from J, the gap between germline ends came to 12 bases. CDR1 is MNHEY, CDR2 SMNVEV, per germline (reference sequence). CDR3: CASSLTQGRTDTQYF. The CDR3 DNA reads as TGTGCCAGCAGTTTAACACAGGGGAGGACAGATACGCAGTATTTT.

The chain carries TRBV5-5 and TRBJ2-7, with 7 bases aligning to TRBD1. The CDR3 is made up of 16 amino acids. The germline V gene has CDR1 SGHKS and CDR2 YYEKEE (reference sequence). The junction had 10 bases not matched to a gene; V was cut back by 0 bases and J by 4 bases. The CDR3 protein is CASSLGSTGVQYEQYF. CDR3 nucleotide sequence: TGTGCCAGCAGCTTGGGGTCCACAGGGGTCCAATACGAGCAGTACTTC.

The chain uses TRBV6-2 or TRBV6-3 and TRBJ1-2; 9 positions agree with TRBD1. V was clipped by 6 bases and J by 2 bases; unmatched bases: 4. CDR1 is MNHEY, CDR2 SVGEGT, per germline. This CDR3 has 14 residues. The CDR3 reads CASRTGGRNYGYTF. The CDR3 nucleotides read TGTGCCAGCAGGACAGGGGGTCGAAACTATGGCTACACCTTC.

The chain joins TRBV6-1 to TRBJ1-5; possibly TRBD1 for D (5 bases). CDR3 length: 20 residues. The germline CDR1 and CDR2 sequences are MNHNS and SASEGT. The V and J ends lost 6 bases and 11 bases respectively, with 38 bases between them. In DNA form, the CDR3 reads TGTGCCAGCAGGGGGACGGGAAGGTTTCACCCTACGGGACGATCCCCGTCCCAGCATTTT. It encodes CASRGTGRFHPTGRSPSQHF.

This clonotype was seen more than once but under ten times. The chain recombines TRBV12-3 or TRBV12-4 with TRBJ1-5; weak D call: TRBD1 (6 bases). The ends were cut back, 5 bases at V and 5 bases at J, with 10 bases in the middle. The CDR3 has 13 amino acids. In nucleotides, the CDR3 is TGTGCCAGCAGTCCAAGGGGGGATCAGCCCCAGCATTTT. Translation: CASSPRGDQPQHF.

V and J are TRBV7-6 and TRBJ2-2, with D unresolved. The germline V gene has CDR1 SGHVS and CDR2 FNYEAQ. V lost 5 bases to trimming and J lost 8 bases, with 9 bases between them. This CDR3 is 12 amino acids long. CDR3 sequence (DNA): TGTGCCAGCAGCACTACTACAGGGGAGCTGTTTTTT. This sequence encodes CASSTTTGELFF.

This clonotype was counted between two and nine times. V and J are TRBV19 and TRBJ1-5, with 8 bases lining up with TRBD1. The V and J ends lost 3 bases and 4 bases, in that order; junction bases with no gene match: 5. CDR3 length equals 15 residues. The germline CDR1 and CDR2 sequences are LNHDA and SQIVND (reference sequence). CDR3 region: CASSIRTGSNQPQHF. The CDR3 DNA sequence: TGTGCCAGTAGTATTAGGACAGGGAGTAATCAGCCCCAGCATTTT.

The chain recombines TRBV7-6 with TRBJ2-5; D may match TRBD1 or TRBD2 (6 bases each). V was cut by 5 bases and J by 5 bases, with 12 bases left in between. The CDR3 sequence is 13 residues long. CDR1 and CDR2 from the germline V gene are SGHVS and FNYEAQ. CDR3 amino acids: CASSRRGGETQYF. The DNA for the CDR3 is TGTGCCAGCAGCCGACGAGGGGGGGAGACCCAGTACTTC.

The chain recombines TRBV11-2 with TRBJ1-2, with 9 bases that match TRBD1. Germline V gene sequence: CDR1 SGHAT, CDR2 FQNNGV. The CDR3 is 17 amino acids. The ends lost 8 bases at V and 4 bases at J; junction bases unmatched: 17. CDR3 coding DNA: TGTGCCAGCGGAGGTCTGAAGGACAGGGGAAAATCCTATGGCTACACCTTC. Protein: CASGGLKDRGKSYGYTF.

The chain couples TRBV20-1 to TRBJ1-1, with 7 nucleotides matching TRBD1. Germline values: CDR1 DFQATT, CDR2 SNEGSKA (reference sequence). The CDR3 runs to 17 residues. V shed 0 bases and J 4 bases; nucleotides not matched to a gene: 14. The DNA of the CDR3 is TGCAGTGCTAGAGAGAGAGCCGGGACAGTAGATTCCACTGAAGCTTTCTTT. Protein sequence: CSARERAGTVDSTEAFF.

The chain combines TRBV20-1 with TRBJ2-5, with 9 nucleotides matching TRBD1. The CDR3 runs 15 residues. After removal of 6 bases from V and 5 bases from J, the junction contained 13 bases not matched to a gene. CDR1 and CDR2 from the germline V gene are DFQATT and SNEGSKA (reference sequence). The CDR3 DNA reads as TGCAGTGCCCTGGTCTCCGGGACAGGGAGCGAGACCCAGTACTTC. This gives the protein CSALVSGTGSETQYF.

The gene calls are TRBV12-3 or TRBV12-4 and TRBJ1-3, with D uncertain. The germline V and J ends were trimmed by 4 bases and 4 bases, with 5 bases remaining between them. There are 12 residues in the CDR3. The CDR3 nucleotides are TGTGCCAGCAGTTCTCCAGGAAACACCATATATTTT. Protein sequence: CASSSPGNTIYF.

This clonotype has just a few counts. The chain is built from TRBV15 and TRBJ1-5; no firm D call. The germline gives CDR1 LNHNV, CDR2 YYDKDF (reference sequence). V lost 2 bases and J 6 bases, leaving 17 bases between the germline ends. This CDR3 is built from 16 residues. CDR3 sequence (DNA): TGTGCCACCAGCAGAAGCCGGGCGGGGTTCGGTCAGCCCCAGCATTTT. Encoded protein: CATSRSRAGFGQPQHF.